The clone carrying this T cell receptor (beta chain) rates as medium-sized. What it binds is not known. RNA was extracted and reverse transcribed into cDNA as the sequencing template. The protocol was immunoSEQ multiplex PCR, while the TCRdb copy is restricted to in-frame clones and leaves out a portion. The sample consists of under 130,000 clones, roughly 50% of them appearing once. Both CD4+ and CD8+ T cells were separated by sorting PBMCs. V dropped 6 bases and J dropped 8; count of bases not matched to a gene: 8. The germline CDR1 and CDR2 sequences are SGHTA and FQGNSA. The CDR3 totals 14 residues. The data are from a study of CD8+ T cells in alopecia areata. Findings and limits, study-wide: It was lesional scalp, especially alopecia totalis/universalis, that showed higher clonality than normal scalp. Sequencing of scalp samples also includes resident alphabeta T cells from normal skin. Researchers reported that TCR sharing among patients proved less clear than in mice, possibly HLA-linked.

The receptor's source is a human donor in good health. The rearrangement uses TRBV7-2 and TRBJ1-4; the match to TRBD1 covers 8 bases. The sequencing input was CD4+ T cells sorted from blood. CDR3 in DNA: TGTGCCAGCAGGCCAGGGGGCTTGAGGGAAAAACTGTTTTTT. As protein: CASRPGGLREKLFF.